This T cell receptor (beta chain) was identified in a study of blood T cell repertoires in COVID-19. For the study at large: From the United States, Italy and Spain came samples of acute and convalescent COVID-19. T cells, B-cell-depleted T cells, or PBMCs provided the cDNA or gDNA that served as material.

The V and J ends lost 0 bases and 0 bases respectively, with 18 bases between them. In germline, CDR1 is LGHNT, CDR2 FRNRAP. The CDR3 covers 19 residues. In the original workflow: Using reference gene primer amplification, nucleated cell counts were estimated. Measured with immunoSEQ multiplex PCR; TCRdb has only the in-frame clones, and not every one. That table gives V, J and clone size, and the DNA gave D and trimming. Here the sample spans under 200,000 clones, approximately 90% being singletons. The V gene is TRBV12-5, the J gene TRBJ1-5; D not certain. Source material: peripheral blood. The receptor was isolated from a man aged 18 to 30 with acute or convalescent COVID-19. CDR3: CASGLVPWAQMDSNQPQHF. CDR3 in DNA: TGTGCTAGTGGTTTGGTACCCTGGGCGCAGATGGATAGCAATCAGCCCCAGCATTTT.